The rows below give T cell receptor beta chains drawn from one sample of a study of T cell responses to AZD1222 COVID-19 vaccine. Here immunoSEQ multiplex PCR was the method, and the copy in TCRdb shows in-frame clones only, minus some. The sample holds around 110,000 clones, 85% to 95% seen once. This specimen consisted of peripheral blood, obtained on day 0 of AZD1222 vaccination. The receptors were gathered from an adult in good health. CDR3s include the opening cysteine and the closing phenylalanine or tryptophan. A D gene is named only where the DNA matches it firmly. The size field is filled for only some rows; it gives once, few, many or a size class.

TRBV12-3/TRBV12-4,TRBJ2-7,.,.,TGTGCCAGCAGTTTTGACCGGTCCTACGAGCAGTACTTC,CASSFDRSYEQYF
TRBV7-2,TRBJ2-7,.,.,TGTGCCAGCAGCCAGGGGTTCTCCTACGAGCAGTACTTC,CASSQGFSYEQYF
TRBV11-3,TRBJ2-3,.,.,TGTGCCAGCAGTTCGTCAGGGGCAGATACGCAGTATTTT,CASSSSGADTQYF
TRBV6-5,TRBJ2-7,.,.,TGTGCCAGCAGCCTATCCCCAGTTTGGTACGAGCAGTACTTC,CASSLSPVWYEQYF
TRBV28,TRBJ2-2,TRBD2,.,TGTGCCAGCAGTCCGACCGGACTAGCGGGAGGCAGCGCGAACACCGGGGAGCTGTTTTTT,CASSPTGLAGGSANTGELFF
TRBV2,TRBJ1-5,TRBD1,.,TGTGCCAGCAGTACCAGACAGGGGCAATCGCCCAGCAATCAGCCCCAGCATTTT,CASSTRQGQSPSNQPQHF
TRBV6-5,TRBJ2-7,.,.,TGTGCCAGCAGGGCAGGGTTCTCCCCTACGTACGAGCAGTACTTC,CASRAGFSPTYEQYF
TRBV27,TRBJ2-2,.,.,TGTGCCAGCAGTTTCCTGATGGGAGTGGGGAACACCGGGGAGCTGTTTTTT,CASSFLMGVGNTGELFF
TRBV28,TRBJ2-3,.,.,TGTGCCAGCATTACGGATAGCACAGATACGCAGTATTTT,CASITDSTDTQYF
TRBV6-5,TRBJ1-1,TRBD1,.,TGTGCCAGCAGTTACACCCGGACAGGGGCTACTGAAGCTTTCTTT,CASSYTRTGATEAFF
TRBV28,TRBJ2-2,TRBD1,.,TGTGCCAGCAGACGGGGACAGGCTCCCGGGGAGCTGTTTTTT,CASRRGQAPGELFF
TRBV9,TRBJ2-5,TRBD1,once,TGTGCCAGCAGCTGGGGGGACAGGCAAAACCAAGAGACCCAGTACTTC,CASSWGDRQNQETQYF
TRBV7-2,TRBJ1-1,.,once,TGTGCCAGCAGCCGCGGGGTGCTAGGACACCGAATCTTT,CASSRGVLGHRIF
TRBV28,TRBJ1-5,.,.,TGTGCCAGCTGGGGGCACATCAGCAATCAGCCCCAGCATTTT,CASWGHISNQPQHF
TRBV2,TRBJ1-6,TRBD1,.,TGTGCCAGCAGGACAGGGCGGGAGAGCTCCTATAATTCACCCCTCCACTTT,CASRTGRESSYNSPLHF
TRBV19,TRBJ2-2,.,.,TGTGCCAGTAGTATTCGTCCAGCTTTGAACACCGGGGAGCTGTTTTTT,CASSIRPALNTGELFF
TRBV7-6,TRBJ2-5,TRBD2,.,TGTGCCAGCAGCTCTCCCCGGGGGGGAGAAGAGACCCAGTACTTC,CASSSPRGGEETQYF
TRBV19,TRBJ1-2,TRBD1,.,TGTGCCAGTAGTGCCGACAGGGAGGGTGGCTACACCTTC,CASSADREGGYTF
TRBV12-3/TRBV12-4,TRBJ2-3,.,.,TGTGCCAGCAGTCCCATCGCAGATACGCAGTATTTT,CASSPIADTQYF
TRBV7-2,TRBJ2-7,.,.,TGTGCCAGCAGCTTAGAAGGAGTCTACGAGCAGTACTTC,CASSLEGVYEQYF
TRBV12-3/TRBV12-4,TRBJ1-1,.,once,TGTGCCAGCAGTTTATTGAACACTGAAGCTTTCTTT,CASSLLNTEAFF
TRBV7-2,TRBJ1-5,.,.,TGTGCCAGCAGTAAGGGGGGGTATAGCAATCAGCCCCAGCATTTT,CASSKGGYSNQPQHF
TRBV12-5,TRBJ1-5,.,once,TGTGCTAGTGGTTTGTGGCAGCCGGATCAGCCCCAGCATTTT,CASGLWQPDQPQHF
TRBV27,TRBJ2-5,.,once,TGTGCCAGCAGTTGGGGGGTACTCCAGTACTTC,CASSWGVLQYF
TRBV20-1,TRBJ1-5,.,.,TGCAGTGCTAGTTCCCGAGAAGGGCTTTATCAGCCCCAGCATTTT,CSASSREGLYQPQHF
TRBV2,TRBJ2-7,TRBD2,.,TGTGCCAGCGAATTAGCGGGTAGCTCCTACGAGCAGTACTTC,CASELAGSSYEQYF
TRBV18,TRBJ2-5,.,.,TGTGCCAGCTCACCACCCCGGGGGCCCGAGACCCAGTACTTC,CASSPPRGPETQYF
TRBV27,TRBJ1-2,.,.,TGTGCCAGCAGTGGTCTCGGGGCAGGGGACTATGGCTACACCTTC,CASSGLGAGDYGYTF
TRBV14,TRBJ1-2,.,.,TGTGCCAGCAGCCAAGCGCAGGCCTATGGCTACACCTTC,CASSQAQAYGYTF
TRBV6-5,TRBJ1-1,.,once,TGTGCCAGCGGCGACACCACTGAAGCTTTCTTT,CASGDTTEAFF
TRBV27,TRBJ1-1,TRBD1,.,TGTGCCAGCAGTCCCCCTTGGGGCAGGGGGCTTTTTAAAGCTTTCTTT,CASSPPWGRGLFKAFF
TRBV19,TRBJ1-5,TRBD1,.,TGTGCCAGTAGTGAAGGACAGGGAAGTAGGAGCAATCAGCCCCAGCATTTT,CASSEGQGSRSNQPQHF
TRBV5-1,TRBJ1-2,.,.,TGCGCCAGCAGCGTAGAGGGAGGTTCTAACTATGGCTACACCTTC,CASSVEGGSNYGYTF
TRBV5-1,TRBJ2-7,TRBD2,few,TGCGCCAGCAGTCATGGACTAGCGGGAGACGAGCAGTACTTC,CASSHGLAGDEQYF
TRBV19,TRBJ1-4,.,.,TGTGCCAGTAGGGAACAGGCGGGCGGTGAAAAACTGTTTTTT,CASREQAGGEKLFF
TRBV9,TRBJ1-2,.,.,TGTGCCAGCAGCCCCTTTGAGACGGACTATGGCTACACCTTC,CASSPFETDYGYTF
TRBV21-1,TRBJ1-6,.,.,TGTGCCAGCAGCCCCGGACAGGGGATTTCACCCCTCCACTTT,CASSPGQGISPLHF
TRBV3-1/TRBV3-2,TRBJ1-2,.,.,TGTGCCAGCAGCCAACGGGGGGGGTCCGGTGGTGGCTACACCTTC,CASSQRGGSGGGYTF
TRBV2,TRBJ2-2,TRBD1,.,TGTGCCAGCAGCCGAATGAGGGGGACAGGGGGCAACACCGGGGAGCTGTTTTTT,CASSRMRGTGGNTGELFF
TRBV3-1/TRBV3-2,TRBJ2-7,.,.,TGTGCCAGCAGCCAAGTTGAGGGTATCTACGAGCAGTACTTC,CASSQVEGIYEQYF
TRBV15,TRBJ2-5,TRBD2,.,TGTGCCACCAGCAGAGATCCTAGCGGGGCTCTGGAGACCCAGTACTTC,CATSRDPSGALETQYF
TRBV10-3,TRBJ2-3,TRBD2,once,TGTGCCATCAGACTAGCGGGGTCCACAGATACGCAGTATTTT,CAIRLAGSTDTQYF
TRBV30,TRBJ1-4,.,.,TGTGCCTGGAATGAAAAACTGTTTTTT,CAWNEKLFF
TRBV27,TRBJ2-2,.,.,TGTGCCAGCACCTTGCGGACCCGGGGGACCGGGGAGCTGTTTTTT,CASTLRTRGTGELFF
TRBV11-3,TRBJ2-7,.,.,TGTGCCAGCAGCTTAGATCCCTTCGGGGAGCAGTACTTC,CASSLDPFGEQYF
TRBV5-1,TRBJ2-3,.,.,TGCGCCAGCAGCATCGATAGGCGCACAGATACGCAGTATTTT,CASSIDRRTDTQYF
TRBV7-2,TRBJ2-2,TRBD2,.,TGTGCCAGCAGCTTAGAGGCGGGAGGGCCCGCCGGGGAGCTGTTTTTT,CASSLEAGGPAGELFF
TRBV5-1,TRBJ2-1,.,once,TGCGCCAGCAGCTTGGTGCCGGGGGCAGATGAGCAGTTCTTC,CASSLVPGADEQFF
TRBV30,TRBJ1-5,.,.,TGTGCCTGGACGGGGGGCAATCAGCCCCAGCATTTT,CAWTGGNQPQHF